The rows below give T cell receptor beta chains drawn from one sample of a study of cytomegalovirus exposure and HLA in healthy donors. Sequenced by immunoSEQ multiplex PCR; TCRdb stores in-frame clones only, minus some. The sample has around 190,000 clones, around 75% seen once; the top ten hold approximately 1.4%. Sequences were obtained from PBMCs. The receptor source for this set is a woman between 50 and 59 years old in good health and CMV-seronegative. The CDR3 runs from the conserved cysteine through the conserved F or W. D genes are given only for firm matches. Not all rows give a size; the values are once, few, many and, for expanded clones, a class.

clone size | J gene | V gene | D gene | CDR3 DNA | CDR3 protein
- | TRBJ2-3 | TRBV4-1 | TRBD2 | TGCGCCAGCAGCCACCCCGGACTAGCGGGAGGGCCCGATCAAAGAGATACGCAGTATTTT | CASSHPGLAGGPDQRDTQYF
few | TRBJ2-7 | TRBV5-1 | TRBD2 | TGCGCCAGCAGTCCTAGCGGGAGCTACGAGCAGTACTTC | CASSPSGSYEQYF
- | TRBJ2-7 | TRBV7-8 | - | TGTGCCAGCAGCCCAGGGACGGGGGGCCGCGAGCAGTACTTC | CASSPGTGGREQYF
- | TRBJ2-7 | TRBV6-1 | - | TGTGCCAGCAGTGAAGGAGGCTACGAGCAGTACTTC | CASSEGGYEQYF
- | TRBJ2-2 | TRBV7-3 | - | TGTGCCAGCAGCTTAACGGCTTCCTCTGGCGGGGAGCTGTTTTTT | CASSLTASSGGELFF
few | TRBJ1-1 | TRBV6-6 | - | TGTGCCAGCAGTTACTCGGGCAAGAACACTGAAGCTTTCTTT | CASSYSGKNTEAFF
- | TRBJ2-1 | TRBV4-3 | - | TGCGCCAGCAGCCGGGAGCTCGGGAGACACGATGAGCAGTTCTTC | CASSRELGRHDEQFF
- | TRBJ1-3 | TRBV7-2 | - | TGTGCCAGCAGCTTATTTAGGCAGGGATATGGAAACACCATATATTTT | CASSLFRQGYGNTIYF
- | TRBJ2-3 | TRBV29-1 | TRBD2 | TGCAGCGTTGAAGGCTCTAGCGGGAGGGCAACAGATACGCAGTATTTT | CSVEGSSGRATDTQYF
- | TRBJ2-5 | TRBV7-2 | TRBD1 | TGTGCCAGCAGCTTAGGGACAGGGACAGAGACCCAGTACTTC | CASSLGTGTETQYF
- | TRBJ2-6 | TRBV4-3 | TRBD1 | TGCGCCAGCAGCCAAGACCGGGACAGGGCTGGGGCCAACGTCCTGACTTTC | CASSQDRDRAGANVLTF
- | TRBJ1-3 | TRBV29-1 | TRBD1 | TGCAGCGTTGTTAAGGGGGCAGGATCTGGAAACACCATATATTTT | CSVVKGAGSGNTIYF
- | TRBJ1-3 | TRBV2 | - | TGTGCCAGTCAGGTCTCTGGAAACACCATATATTTT | CASQVSGNTIYF
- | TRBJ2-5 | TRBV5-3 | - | TGTGCCTGGAAGGCGGGAGAGACCCAGTACTTC | CAWKAGETQYF
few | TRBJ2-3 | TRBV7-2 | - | TGTGCCAGCAACCTAGAGAACTTACCACCAGATACGCAGTATTTT | CASNLENLPPDTQYF
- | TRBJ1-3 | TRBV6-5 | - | TGTGCCAGCAGTCCGGACAGATACTCTGGAAACACCATATATTTT | CASSPDRYSGNTIYF
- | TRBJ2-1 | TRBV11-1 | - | TGTGCCAGCAGCTTAAATGGGGGGTCGGTCTTC | CASSLNGGSVF
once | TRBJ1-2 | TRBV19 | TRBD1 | TGTGCCACTAGACAGGGGAGCTATGGCTACACCTTC | CATRQGSYGYTF
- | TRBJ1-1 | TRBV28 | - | TGTGCCAGCAGTTTAGGGCTCCCTAGCCGAGCTTTCTTT | CASSLGLPSRAFF
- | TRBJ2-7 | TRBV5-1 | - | TGCGCCAGCAGCTTATCAGACCCCAGGACTTACGAGCAGTACTTC | CASSLSDPRTYEQYF
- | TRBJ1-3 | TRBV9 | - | TGTGCCAGCAGCGATCGGGGGGGCTCTGGAAACACCATATATTTT | CASSDRGGSGNTIYF
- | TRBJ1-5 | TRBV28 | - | TGTGCCAGCAGTTTGATAGGGGGGGTGTACGGCAATCAGCCCCAGCATTTT | CASSLIGGVYGNQPQHF
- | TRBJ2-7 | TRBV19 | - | TGTGCCAGTAGTATGGCGGGACGGAGCTACGAGCAGTACTTC | CASSMAGRSYEQYF
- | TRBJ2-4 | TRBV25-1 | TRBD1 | TGTGCCAGCAGTGGCCCCGGGGTAGGGGGCAAGGAAAACATTCAGTACTTC | CASSGPGVGGKENIQYF
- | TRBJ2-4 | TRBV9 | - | TGTGCCAGCAGCGGCCCGGAGAACATTCAGTACTTC | CASSGPENIQYF
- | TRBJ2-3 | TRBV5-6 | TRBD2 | TGTGCCAGCATCTGGCGGGGGGCTATGAACACAGATACGCAGTATTTT | CASIWRGAMNTDTQYF
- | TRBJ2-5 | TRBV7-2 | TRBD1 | TGTGCCAGCAGCTTCCCGGGACAGGGTCACCAACAAGAGACCCAGTACTTC | CASSFPGQGHQQETQYF
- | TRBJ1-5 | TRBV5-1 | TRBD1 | TGCGCCAGCAGCTTGTTATTTAGATTGGGTCAGGGGGCCGCCGGAGATCAGCCCCAGCATTTT | CASSLLFRLGQGAAGDQPQHF
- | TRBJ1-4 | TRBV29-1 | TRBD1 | TGCAGCGTTGTTGGACAGGGTAATGAAAAACTGTTTTTT | CSVVGQGNEKLFF
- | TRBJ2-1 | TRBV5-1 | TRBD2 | TGCGCCAGCACCCCGGGACTAGCGGGCAATGAGCAGTTCTTC | CASTPGLAGNEQFF
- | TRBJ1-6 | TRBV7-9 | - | TGTGCCAGCAGCTTACCTCCCCCGAATTCACCCCTCCACTTT | CASSLPPPNSPLHF
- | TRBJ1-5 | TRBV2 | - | TGTGCCAGCGTCGGGGGGGGTAATCAGCCCCAGCATTTT | CASVGGGNQPQHF
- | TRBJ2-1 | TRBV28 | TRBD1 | TGTGCCAGCAGGGGACAGTACAATGAGCAGTTCTTC | CASRGQYNEQFF
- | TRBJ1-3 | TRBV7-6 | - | TGTGCCAGCAGCTTACCCCGACAGCCCTCTGGAAACACCATATATTTT | CASSLPRQPSGNTIYF
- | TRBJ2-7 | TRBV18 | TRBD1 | TGTGCCAGCTCACCGGGGGACAGGGGATACGAGCAGTACTTC | CASSPGDRGYEQYF
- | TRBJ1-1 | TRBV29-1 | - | TGCAGCGCGGTAGGGGGTTTGACTGAAGCTTTCTTT | CSAVGGLTEAFF
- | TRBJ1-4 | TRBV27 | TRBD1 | TGTGCCAGCATCTTACGGGACAGGGGTAATGAAAAACTGTTTTTT | CASILRDRGNEKLFF
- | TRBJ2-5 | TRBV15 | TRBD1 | TGTGCCACCAGCAGGCGGACAGGGGTCGTGGTGGGGACCCAGTACTTC | CATSRRTGVVVGTQYF
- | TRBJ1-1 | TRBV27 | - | TGTGCCAGCGCAATACAGGGCCTGAACACTGAAGCTTTCTTT | CASAIQGLNTEAFF
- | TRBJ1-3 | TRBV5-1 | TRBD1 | TGCGCCAGCAGCTTGGAAGGACAGGTTGGAAACACCATATATTTT | CASSLEGQVGNTIYF
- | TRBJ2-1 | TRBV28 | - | TGTGCCAGCAGTCAACCGGGGGTGTACATCAATGAGCAGTTCTTC | CASSQPGVYINEQFF
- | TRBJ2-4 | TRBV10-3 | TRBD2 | TGTGCCATCAGTGAGTCGGGAGGGCTAGCGGGGTTCAAAAACATTCAGTACTTC | CAISESGGLAGFKNIQYF
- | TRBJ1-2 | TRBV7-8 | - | TGTGCCAGCAGCTCAGGGGTCCATGGCTACACCTTC | CASSSGVHGYTF
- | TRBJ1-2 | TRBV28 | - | TGTGCCAGCGGGGCCGGGCGAAGGGGCTACACCTTC | CASGAGRRGYTF
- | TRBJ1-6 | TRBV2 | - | TGTGCCAGCAGTGAAAGGGGAGGACCTAATTCACCCCTCCACTTT | CASSERGGPNSPLHF
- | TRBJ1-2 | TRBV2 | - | TGTGCCAGCAGGAACCTAAGAAGTCGGGAGACTGGCTACACCTTC | CASRNLRSRETGYTF
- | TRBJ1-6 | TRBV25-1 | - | TGTGCCAGCGGGAGGGGGTCTGCGTCTTCACCCCTCCACTTT | CASGRGSASSPLHF
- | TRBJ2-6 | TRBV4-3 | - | TGCGCCAGCGGACGGGACACCCGAATCTCTGGGGCCAACGTCCTGACTTTC | CASGRDTRISGANVLTF
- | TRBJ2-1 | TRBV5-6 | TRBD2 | TGTGCCAGCAGCTCGTTGGTTCTTAAGCGGGAGGGGGGCAATGAGCAGTTCTTC | CASSSLVLKREGGNEQFF
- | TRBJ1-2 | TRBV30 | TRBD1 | TGTGCCTGGAGTCGACAGGGCTATGGCTACACCTTC | CAWSRQGYGYTF
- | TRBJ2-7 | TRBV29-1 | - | TGCAGCGTGGGGCCGGGACACGGATCCTACGAGCAGTACTTC | CSVGPGHGSYEQYF